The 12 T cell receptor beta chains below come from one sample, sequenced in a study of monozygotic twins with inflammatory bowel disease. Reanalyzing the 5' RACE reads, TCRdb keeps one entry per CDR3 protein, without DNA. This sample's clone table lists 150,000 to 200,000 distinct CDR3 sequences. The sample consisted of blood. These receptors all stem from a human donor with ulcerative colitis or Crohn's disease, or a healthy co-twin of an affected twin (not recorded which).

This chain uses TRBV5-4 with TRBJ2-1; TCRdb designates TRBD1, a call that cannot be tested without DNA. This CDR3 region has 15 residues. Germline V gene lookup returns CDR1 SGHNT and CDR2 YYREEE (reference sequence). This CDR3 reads CASSSGKGAYNEQFF. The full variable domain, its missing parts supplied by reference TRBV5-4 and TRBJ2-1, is ETGVTQSPTHLIKTRGQQVTLRCSSQSGHNTVSWYQQALGQGPQFIFQYYREEENGRGNFPPRFSGLQFPNYSSELNVNALELDDSALYLCASSSGKGAYNEQFFGPGTRLTVL.

The CDR3 here is CASSLARGIFYEQYF. The J gene is TRBJ2-7, the V gene TRBV18; with no DNA, the TCRdb D assignment of TRBD2 cannot be verified. This CDR3 comprises 15 residues. Germline lookup yields CDR1 KGHSH and CDR2 LQKENI.

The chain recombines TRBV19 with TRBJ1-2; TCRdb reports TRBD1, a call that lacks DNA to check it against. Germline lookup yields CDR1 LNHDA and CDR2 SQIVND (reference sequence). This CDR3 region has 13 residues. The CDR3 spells CASRLSGVYGYTF.

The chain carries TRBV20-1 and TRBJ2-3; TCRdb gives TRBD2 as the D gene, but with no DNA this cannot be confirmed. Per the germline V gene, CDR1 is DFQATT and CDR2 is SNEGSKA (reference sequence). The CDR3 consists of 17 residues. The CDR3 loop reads CSAVLAGSSVNTDTQYF.

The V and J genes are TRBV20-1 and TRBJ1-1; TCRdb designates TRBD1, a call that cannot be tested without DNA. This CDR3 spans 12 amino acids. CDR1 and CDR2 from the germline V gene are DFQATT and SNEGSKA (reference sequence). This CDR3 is CSARERAAEAFF.

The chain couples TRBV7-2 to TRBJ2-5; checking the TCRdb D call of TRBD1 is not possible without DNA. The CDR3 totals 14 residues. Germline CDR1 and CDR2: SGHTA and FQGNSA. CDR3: CASSSRQGRETQYF.

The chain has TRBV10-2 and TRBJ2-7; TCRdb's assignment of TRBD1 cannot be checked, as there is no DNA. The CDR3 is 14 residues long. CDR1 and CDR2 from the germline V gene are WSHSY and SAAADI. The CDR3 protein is CASREDRAVDEQYF.

The CDR3 region is CSAKTQYYGYTF. The genes are TRBV20-1 and TRBJ1-2. The V gene's germline CDR1 is DFQATT and CDR2 SNEGSKA (reference sequence). CDR3 length: 12 amino acids.

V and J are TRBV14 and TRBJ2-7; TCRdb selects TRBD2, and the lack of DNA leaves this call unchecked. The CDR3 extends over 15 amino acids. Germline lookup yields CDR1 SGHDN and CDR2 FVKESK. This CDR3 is CASSQRQGTTYEQYF.

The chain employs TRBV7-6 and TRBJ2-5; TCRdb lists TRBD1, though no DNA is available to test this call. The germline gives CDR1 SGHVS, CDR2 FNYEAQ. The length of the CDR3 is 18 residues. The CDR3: CASSSSTAEGPGVETQYF.

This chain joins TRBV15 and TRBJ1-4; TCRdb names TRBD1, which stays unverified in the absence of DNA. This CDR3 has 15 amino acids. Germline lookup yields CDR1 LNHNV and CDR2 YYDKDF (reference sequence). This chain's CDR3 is CATSGPGQGNEKLFF.

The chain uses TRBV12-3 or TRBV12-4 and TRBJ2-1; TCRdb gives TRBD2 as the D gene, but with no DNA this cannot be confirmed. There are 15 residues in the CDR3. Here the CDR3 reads CASSPGLAGEVEQFF.